One sample yielded the 32 T cell receptor beta chains listed below, sequenced in a study of shared clonotypes between healthy human individuals. Using immunoSEQ multiplex PCR, the repertoire was profiled, and TCRdb retains in-frame clones only, with some absent. The sample records millions of clones, around 94% being singletons. Sample: naive CD4+ T cells sorted from blood. The subset is: CD45RA+ positively selected. All receptors come from a man aged 18 to 30 in good health.

Turning to this clone: The same CDR3 is also encoded by other DNA sequences in this sample. V usage is TRBV18 and J usage is TRBJ2-5; unclear D gene. The CDR3 length is 13 residues. The germline V gene has CDR1 KGHSH and CDR2 LQKENI. Deletions cut 2 bases from V and 5 bases from J, with 9 bases between. The CDR3 reads CASSPTVAETQYF. The CDR3 DNA reads as TGTGCCAGCTCACCAACGGTCGCCGAGACCCAGTACTTC.

This clone was detected a few times. The same CDR3 arises from other DNA sequences in this sample as well. The chain combines TRBV4-1 with TRBJ1-5, with D unclear. CDR1 and CDR2 (germline): MGHRA, YSYEKL. This CDR3 spans 14 amino acids. Trimming took 1 base from V and 3 from J, leaving 7 bases between them. This chain's CDR3 is CASSQVGNNQPQHF. CDR3 coding DNA: TGCGCCAGCAGCCAAGTAGGAAACAATCAGCCCCAGCATTTT.

On this clone itself: The sample holds other DNA sequences that translate to the same CDR3. V is TRBV18 and J is TRBJ2-1; D might be TRBD1 or TRBD2, each matching 5 bases. Trimming removed 3 bases at V and 5 bases at J, with 8 bases between. Germline CDR1 is KGHSH and CDR2 is LQKENI. The CDR3 has 13 amino acids. CDR3: CASSPLGDNEQFF. CDR3 bases: TGTGCCAGCTCACCCCTGGGGGACAATGAGCAGTTCTTC.

This rearrangement joins TRBV14 to TRBJ2-1, with TRBD1 matching over 8 bases. With V trimmed by 0 bases and J by 6 bases, 1 base remained unmatched. CDR3 length: 14 amino acids. In germline, CDR1 is SGHDN, CDR2 FVKESK. This chain's CDR3 is CASSQEDRVNEQFF. CDR3 DNA sequence: TGTGCCAGCAGCCAAGAGGACAGGGTCAATGAGCAGTTCTTC.

The chain joins TRBV6-6 to TRBJ2-6; TRBD1 matches 10 bases. Germline assignment: CDR1 MNHNY and CDR2 SVGAGI (reference sequence). After removal of 9 bases from V and 0 bases from J, the junction contained 2 bases not matched to a gene. The CDR3 loop spans 15 amino acids. CDR3: CASRTGGSGANVLTF. For the CDR3, the DNA is TGTGCCAGTCGGACAGGGGGCTCTGGGGCCAACGTCCTGACTTTC.

The chain links TRBV11-2 to TRBJ2-7, with 8 bases that match TRBD1. The ends lost 0 bases at V and 2 bases at J; junction bases unmatched: 12. The CDR3 is made up of 18 amino acids. Germline CDR1 reads SGHAT; CDR2 reads FQNNGV. As DNA, the CDR3 is TGTGCCAGCAGCTTAGATAGTGTGTCAGGGGGCCTCACCTACGAGCAGTACTTC. It yields the protein CASSLDSVSGGLTYEQYF.

The V gene is TRBV5-6, the J gene TRBJ2-3, with 8 nucleotides matching TRBD1. V was clipped by 4 bases and J by 4 bases; unmatched bases: 5. The CDR3 sequence is 14 residues long. Germline V CDR1 and CDR2: SGHDT, YYEEEE. Here the CDR3 reads CASSPQGAADTQYF. DNA of the CDR3: TGTGCCAGCAGCCCCCAGGGGGCCGCAGATACGCAGTATTTT.

V usage is TRBV10-3 and J usage is TRBJ2-3; D remains ambiguous. Germline-derived CDR1 and CDR2 are ENHRY and SYGVKD. CDR3 length: 14 amino acids. V lost 0 bases to trimming and J lost 1 base, with 5 bases between them. CDR3 loop: CAISESMRTDTQYF. The CDR3 DNA reads as TGTGCCATCAGTGAGTCCATGCGCACAGATACGCAGTATTTT.

This clone occurred once. The J gene is TRBJ1-2, the V gene TRBV7-9; 8 positions agree with TRBD1. Germline V gene sequence: CDR1 SEHNR, CDR2 FQNEAQ (reference sequence). CDR3 length equals 15 residues. V was clipped by 1 base and J by 5 bases; unmatched bases: 6. CDR3 amino acids: CASSLGDRWEYGYTF. CDR3 in DNA: TGTGCCAGCAGCTTAGGGGACAGGTGGGAGTATGGCTACACCTTC.

The rearrangement uses TRBV19 and TRBJ1-1; D remains unclear. There are 14 residues in the CDR3. Per germline, CDR1 LNHDA and CDR2 SQIVND (reference sequence). Trimming pared 4 bases from V and 4 bases from J, leaving 13 bases between. The CDR3 loop reads CASSTGRRVTEAFF. The CDR3 region has the DNA TGTGCCAGTAGTACGGGAAGGAGGGTCACTGAAGCTTTCTTT.

This chain uses TRBV2 with TRBJ2-1; 15 bases line up with TRBD2. The germline gives CDR1 SNHLY, CDR2 FYNNEI. V shed 5 bases and J 5 bases; nucleotides not matched to a gene: 1. The CDR3 sequence is 15 residues long. The CDR3, as DNA: TGTGCCAGCAGTCGGACTAGCGGGGGGGACAATGAGCAGTTCTTC. Its translation: CASSRTSGGDNEQFF. The full variable domain, in which reference TRBV2 and TRBJ2-1 provide the parts outside the CDR3, is EPEVTQTPSHQVTQMGQEVILRCVPISNHLYFYWYRQILGQKVEFLVSFYNNEISEKSEIFDDQFSVERPDGSNFTLKIRSTKLEDSAMYFCASSRTSGGDNEQFFGPGTRLTVL.

The V call is TRBV30, the J call TRBJ1-2, with a tentative D call TRBD1 (5 bases). CDR1 GTSNPN and CDR2 SVGIG come from the germline V gene (reference sequence). CDR3 size: 11 residues. The V and J ends lost 2 bases and 8 bases respectively, with 9 bases between them. The CDR3: CAWSLGEGYTF. CDR3 in DNA: TGTGCCTGGAGTTTGGGGGAAGGCTACACCTTC.

The chain recombines TRBV10-1 with TRBJ2-5; TRBD1 matches at 11 bases. This CDR3 has 16 residues. V lost 0 bases and J lost 1; bases outside the gene matches: 1. Germline V gene data show CDR1 as WNHNN and CDR2 as SYGVQD (reference sequence). CDR3 sequence: CASSESGQGVQETQYF. The CDR3 DNA sequence: TGCGCCAGCAGTGAGTCGGGACAGGGGGTCCAAGAGACCCAGTACTTC.

This chain joins TRBV18 and TRBJ1-3; 8 bases are a match to TRBD1. Germline CDR1 KGHSH, CDR2 LQKENI. After removal of 4 bases from V and 3 bases from J, the junction contained 11 bases not matched to a gene. The CDR3 totals 17 residues. This CDR3 reads CASSHLSGTGIGNTIYF. DNA for the CDR3: TGTGCCAGCTCACATTTGTCCGGGACAGGTATTGGAAACACCATATATTTT.

This chain connects TRBV19 to TRBJ2-1; 13 bases match TRBD2. CDR3 length: 16 residues. Losses at the gene ends were 9 bases for V and 8 bases for J; bases not matched to a gene: 13. Germline V CDR1 and CDR2: LNHDA, SQIVND (reference sequence). In DNA, the CDR3 is TGTGCCAGCCGTGTCGCCGGGACTAGCGGGGTTGATGAGCAGTTCTTC. Amino acid sequence: CASRVAGTSGVDEQFF.

This clone appeared a few times. CDR3 residues: CSVGQFGELFF. The CDR3 nucleotides read TGCAGCGTTGGACAGTTCGGCGAGCTGTTTTTT. The V gene is TRBV29-1, the J gene TRBJ2-2; weak D call: TRBD1 (5 bases). V lost 4 bases and J 11 bases, leaving 11 bases between the germline ends. Per the germline V gene, CDR1 is SQVTM and CDR2 is ANQGSEA. This CDR3 comprises 11 residues.

The CDR3 DNA sequence: TGTGCCAGCAGGGGTACCTCTGGAAACACCATATATTTT. It is translated as CASRGTSGNTIYF. This chain links TRBV6-6 with TRBJ1-3; D is ambiguous. The CDR3 loop spans 13 amino acids. Per the germline V gene, CDR1 is MNHNY and CDR2 is SVGAGI (reference sequence). V was pared by 6 bases and J by 0 bases, with 6 bases between.

The rearrangement joins TRBV7-2 to TRBJ2-2; D remains ambiguous. The CDR3 has 14 amino acids. CDR1 and CDR2 (germline): SGHTA, FQGNSA. The ends were cut back, 1 base at V and 6 bases at J, with 9 bases in the middle. The DNA of the CDR3 is TGTGCCAGCAGCTTAGTTCCTGCCCCCGGGGAGCTGTTTTTT. It translates to CASSLVPAPGELFF.

Comment on this clone: Other DNA sequences of this sample code for an identical CDR3. The chain joins TRBV6-1 to TRBJ2-1; TRBD2 might be the D (7 bases). Germline V CDR1 and CDR2: MNHNS, SASEGT. V was cut by 0 bases and J by 5 bases, with 8 bases left in between. This CDR3 spans 14 amino acids. The CDR3 sequence is CASSEAGGHNEQFF. The CDR3 DNA sequence: TGTGCCAGCAGTGAAGCGGGGGGGCACAATGAGCAGTTCTTC.

CDR3 region: CASSSSGGQGLEQYF. The CDR3 DNA is TGTGCCAGCAGCTCTTCCGGTGGACAGGGACTCGAGCAGTACTTC. V is TRBV5-4 and J is TRBJ2-7, with 8 bases matching TRBD1. The V and J ends lost 3 bases and 6 bases, in that order; junction bases with no gene match: 11. Germline CDR1 SGHNT, CDR2 YYREEE (reference sequence). The CDR3 has 15 amino acids.

Only a few counts were recorded for this clone. The V call is TRBV10-3, the J call TRBJ1-5; no clear D gene. CDR1 is ENHRY and CDR2 is SYGVKD in the germline V gene. The CDR3 totals 13 residues. Trimming removed 2 bases from V and 3 bases from J, with 5 bases in between. CDR3 in amino acids: CAISERANQPQHF. The CDR3 region has the DNA TGTGCCATCAGTGAGAGGGCCAATCAGCCCCAGCATTTT.

The chain is built from TRBV5-6 and TRBJ1-6; the D gene is possibly TRBD1 (5 bases). The CDR3 has 15 residues. CDR1 SGHDT and CDR2 YYEEEE come from the germline V gene. Trimming removed 4 bases from V and 2 bases from J, with 10 bases in between. CDR3: CASSRGDTYNSPLHF. CDR3 nucleotides: TGTGCCAGCAGCAGGGGCGATACCTATAATTCACCCCTCCACTTT.

The genes are TRBV10-3 and TRBJ2-5, with D perhaps matching TRBD1 or TRBD2 (5 bases each). V was clipped by 8 bases and J by 4 bases, with 14 bases between them. The CDR3 loop spans 13 amino acids. In germline, CDR1 is ENHRY, CDR2 SYGVKD. CDR3 sequence reads: CAIGGKGGETQYF. CDR3 DNA sequence: TGTGCCATCGGGGGAAAGGGCGGAGAGACCCAGTACTTC.

This clone was observed a single time. J is TRBJ2-7 and V is TRBV18; 10 bases line up with TRBD1. The CDR3 length is 14 residues. Trimming at V came to 6 bases and at J to 2 bases, leaving 4 bases not matched to a gene. Germline assignment: CDR1 KGHSH and CDR2 LQKENI. The DNA for the CDR3 is TGTGCCAGCTCCAAGGGACAGGGGACCTACGAGCAGTACTTC. This encodes CASSKGQGTYEQYF.

This clone was seen only once. This specimen includes other DNA sequences encoding the same CDR3. The chain uses TRBV11-2 and TRBJ1-1; D uncertain. The CDR3 has 13 residues. Deletions cut 0 bases from V and 2 bases from J, with 4 bases between. CDR1 and CDR2 (germline): SGHAT, FQNNGV. CDR3 loop: CASSLDLNTEAFF. In DNA, the CDR3 is TGTGCCAGCAGCTTAGATCTAAACACTGAAGCTTTCTTT.

The J gene is TRBJ1-6, the V gene TRBV28; D not resolved. There are 11 residues in the CDR3. In germline, CDR1 is MDHEN, CDR2 SYDVKM. V was cut by 8 bases and J by 7 bases, with 6 bases left in between. The CDR3 DNA follows: TGTGCCAGCCTCGGGAATTCACCCCTCCACTTT. This encodes CASLGNSPLHF.

The V and J genes are TRBV19 and TRBJ1-4; D is perhaps TRBD1 (5 bases). The germline V gene has CDR1 LNHDA and CDR2 SQIVND (reference sequence). Deletions cut 6 bases from V and 5 bases from J, with 13 bases between. The CDR3 contains 14 residues. The CDR3 DNA follows: TGTGCCAGTAGCGGGTTAGGGGCCAATGAAAAACTGTTTTTT. Translated: CASSGLGANEKLFF.

The chain combines TRBV7-3 with TRBJ1-1; D is perhaps TRBD1 (5 bases). Trimming took off 5 bases at V and 5 bases at J, with 24 bases between the two ends. From germline, CDR1 is SGHTA and CDR2 FQGTGA. CDR3 length equals 17 residues. The CDR3 loop is CASSQGQTVRSSTEAFF. CDR3 coding DNA: TGTGCCAGCAGCCAGGGCCAGACAGTAAGGTCTTCGACTGAAGCTTTCTTT.

As to this clone: The same CDR3 can be traced to other DNA sequences in this sample. The chain has TRBV6-5 and TRBJ2-7; possibly TRBD1 for D (6 bases). Trimming removed 0 bases from V and 2 bases from J, with 8 bases in between. Per germline, CDR1 MNHEY and CDR2 SVGAGI. The CDR3 contains 14 residues. The CDR3 loop is CASSYSTGTYEQYF. The CDR3 nucleotides are TGTGCCAGCAGTTACTCCACAGGGACCTACGAGCAGTACTTC.

This chain connects TRBV7-8 to TRBJ2-3; D possibly corresponds to TRBD1 (5 bases). The germline gives CDR1 SGHVS, CDR2 FQNEAQ. CDR3 length: 16 amino acids. Deletions cut 5 bases from V and 2 bases from J, with 17 bases between. CDR3 coding DNA: TGTGCCAGCAGCCGAAGTAGGGCAGGGTCCACAGATACGCAGTATTTT. Translation: CASSRSRAGSTDTQYF.

The chain uses TRBV7-9 and TRBJ1-5; no definite D call. CDR1 is SEHNR, CDR2 FQNEAQ, per germline (reference sequence). V was pared by 4 bases and J by 6 bases, with 7 bases between. CDR3 length: 12 residues. The CDR3 bases are TGTGCCAGCAGCTATGGGATTCAGCCCCAGCATTTT. Its translation: CASSYGIQPQHF.

Comments on this clone: Other DNA sequences in this sample translate to the same CDR3. The chain recombines TRBV5-1 with TRBJ2-7; TRBD1 matches 8 bases. This CDR3 region has 14 residues. CDR1 and CDR2 (germline): SGHRS, YFSETQ. The trim removed 5 bases at V and 2 bases at J, leaving 6 bases unmatched. The CDR3 nucleotides are TGCGCCAGCAGTCCGGGACAGGCCCCCTACGAGCAGTACTTC. Translation gives CASSPGQAPYEQYF.